One and the same sample provided the 23 T cell receptor beta chains below, sequenced in a study of shared clonotypes between healthy human individuals (dated by TCRdb to 2018 to 2020). Library preparation was by the immunoSEQ multiplex PCR assay. Here the immuneACCESS table is served through TCRdb, limited to in-frame sequences with V and J called. Missing clones are a known gap in these copies; in checked studies unresolved V genes cover under half, and the rest lacks a known reason. The sample records around 510,000 clones, roughly 95% of which are singletons. 0.064% of the sample rests with the top ten. The source material was naive CD4+ T cells sorted from blood. The sample's cell subset or site, from its label and the paper: CD45RA+ positively selected. Source of these receptors: a woman aged 25 to 39 in good health.

The chain couples TRBV7-9 to TRBJ2-7; 10 nucleotides line up with TRBD2. The length of the CDR3 is 14 residues. Germline V gene data show CDR1 as SEHNR and CDR2 as FQNEAQ (reference sequence). The V gene end was trimmed by 2 bases and the J gene end by 5 bases; junction bases not matched to a gene: 3. CDR3 protein: CASSLSLAGDEQYF. The CDR3 DNA sequence: TGTGCCAGCAGCTTAAGTCTAGCGGGAGACGAGCAGTACTTC. The whole variable domain, remainder taken from reference TRBV7-9 and TRBJ2-7, is DTGVSQNPRHKITKRGQNVTFRCDPISEHNRLYWYRQTLGQGPEFLTYFQNEAQLEKSRLLSDRFSAERPKGSFSTLEIQRTEQGDSAMYLCASSLSLAGDEQYFGPGTRLTVT.

This chain connects TRBV5-1 to TRBJ1-1; unclear D gene. V lost 5 bases to trimming and J lost 1 base, with 15 bases between them. The CDR3 loop spans 15 amino acids. The germline V gene encodes CDR1 SGHRS and CDR2 YFSETQ. CDR3 amino acids: CASSRLPGSNTEAFF. Here the CDR3 DNA reads TGCGCCAGCAGTAGATTACCTGGCTCGAACACTGAAGCTTTCTTT.

This rearrangement joins TRBV6-5 to TRBJ2-7; tentative D call: TRBD1 (6 bases). In germline, CDR1 is MNHEY, CDR2 SVGAGI. Trimming pared 5 bases from V and 0 bases from J, leaving 11 bases between. CDR3 length equals 14 residues. The CDR3 is CASSRQAGSYEQYF. CDR3 bases: TGTGCCAGCAGTCGACAGGCGGGCTCCTACGAGCAGTACTTC.

The count of this clone is one. This sequence joins TRBV7-2 and TRBJ2-7, with TRBD1 identical over 10 bases. CDR3 length: 14 residues. Trimming removed 7 bases from V and 3 bases from J; junction bases left unmatched: 6. The germline CDR1 and CDR2 sequences are SGHTA and FQGNSA. CDR3 in DNA: TGTGCCAGCACGGGACAGGGGAGAGGCTACGAGCAGTACTTC. It specifies CASTGQGRGYEQYF.

The rearrangement joins TRBV28 to TRBJ1-1; unclear D gene. This CDR3 region has 12 residues. CDR1 is MDHEN, CDR2 SYDVKM, per germline. The V gene lost 4 bases and the J gene lost 7 bases, with 10 bases spanning the gap. The CDR3 spells CASSSLTVEAFF. CDR3 coding DNA: TGTGCCAGCAGTTCCCTCACAGTTGAAGCTTTCTTT.

This rearrangement joins TRBV6-5 to TRBJ1-4; no clear D gene. Germline-derived CDR1 and CDR2 are MNHEY and SVGAGI. The V and J ends lost 0 bases and 2 bases respectively, with 4 bases between them. The CDR3 runs to 14 residues. The CDR3 sequence: CASSYSATNEKLFF. CDR3 bases: TGTGCCAGCAGTTACTCAGCCACTAATGAAAAACTGTTTTTT.

This chain joins TRBV7-6 and TRBJ2-3; TRBD2 matches at 9 bases. V shed 1 base and J 1 base; nucleotides not matched to a gene: 9. Germline V CDR1 and CDR2: SGHVS, FNYEAQ. This CDR3 region has 18 residues. The CDR3 DNA follows: TGTGCCAGCAGCTTAGATGTTAGCGGGAGAATTGGCACAGATACGCAGTATTTT. As protein: CASSLDVSGRIGTDTQYF.

CDR3 bases: TGTGCCAGCAGCCCTATGACAGAAAACTATGGCTACACCTTC. Protein product: CASSPMTENYGYTF. The chain is built from TRBV9 and TRBJ1-2; D might be TRBD1 (5 bases). The V and J ends lost 4 bases and 2 bases respectively, with 12 bases between them. Germline assignment: CDR1 SGDLS and CDR2 YYNGEE. The CDR3 is 14 amino acids.

In nucleotides, the CDR3 is TGTGCCAGCAGCTTAGTGTGGGACTCCTACGAGCAGTACTTC. Its protein product is CASSLVWDSYEQYF. This sequence joins TRBV11-2 and TRBJ2-7; D is undetermined. Deletions cut 1 base from V and 0 bases from J, with 7 bases between. This CDR3 region has 14 residues. Germline V gene sequence: CDR1 SGHAT, CDR2 FQNNGV. The whole variable domain, remainder taken from reference TRBV11-2 and TRBJ2-7, is EAGVAQSPRYKIIEKRQSVAFWCNPISGHATLYWYQQILGQGPKLLIQFQNNGVVDDSQLPKDRFSAERLKGVDSTLKIQPAKLEDSAVYLCASSLVWDSYEQYFGPGTRLTVT.

This clone was observed a few times. The chain couples TRBV16 to TRBJ1-3; D is perhaps TRBD1 (6 bases). Per germline, CDR1 KGHSY and CDR2 FQNENV. Trimming pared 4 bases from V and 1 base from J, leaving 20 bases between. The CDR3 runs 18 residues. The CDR3 spells CASSPLTGGLVSGNTIYF. DNA of the CDR3: TGTGCCAGCAGCCCTCTCACCGGGGGCCTAGTTTCTGGAAACACCATATATTTT. The variable domain in full, with the rest retrieved from reference TRBV16 and TRBJ1-3, is GEEVAQTPKHLVRGEGQKAKLYCAPIKGHSYVFWYQQVLKNEFKFLISFQNENVFDETGMPKERFSAKCLPNSPCSLEIQATKLEDSAVYFCASSPLTGGLVSGNTIYFGEGSWLTVV.

The J gene is TRBJ2-5, the V gene TRBV30, with D possibly TRBD1 on 6 matching bases. The CDR3 is 13 amino acids. CDR1 and CDR2 (germline): GTSNPN, SVGIG (reference sequence). With 5 bases removed from V and 5 bases from J, the gap between germline ends came to 15 bases. CDR3 amino acids: CAWVNGGGETQYF. For the CDR3, the DNA is TGTGCCTGGGTTAATGGGGGCGGGGAGACCCAGTACTTC.

CDR3 loop: CAWSVLWGMEKLFF. In DNA form, the CDR3 reads TGTGCCTGGAGTGTACTCTGGGGGATGGAAAAACTGTTTTTT. This chain uses TRBV30 with TRBJ1-4; TRBD1 is a possible D gene (5 bases). The CDR3 has 14 amino acids. Per the germline V gene, CDR1 is GTSNPN and CDR2 is SVGIG (reference sequence). The V gene lost 0 bases and the J gene lost 8 bases, with 13 bases spanning the gap.

V usage is TRBV5-1 and J usage is TRBJ2-3; D remains unclear. CDR1 is SGHRS and CDR2 is YFSETQ in the germline V gene. Trimming left V 0 bases short and J 2 bases short, with 10 bases between. This CDR3 has 15 residues. This chain's CDR3 is CASSLVSPTTDTQYF. The CDR3 DNA reads as TGCGCCAGCAGCTTGGTTAGCCCAACCACAGATACGCAGTATTTT. The full variable domain, in which reference TRBV5-1 and TRBJ2-3 provide the parts outside the CDR3, is KAGVTQTPRYLIKTRGQQVTLSCSPISGHRSVSWYQQTPGQGLQFLFEYFSETQRNKGNFPGRFSGRQFSNSRSEMNVSTLELGDSALYLCASSLVSPTTDTQYFGPGTRLTVL.

The CDR3 sequence: CASSVVWDRGYNEQFF. DNA of the CDR3: TGTGCCAGCAGCGTAGTATGGGACAGGGGCTACAATGAGCAGTTCTTC. The V gene is TRBV9, the J gene TRBJ2-1; 10 bases match TRBD1. V lost 0 bases, J lost 3 bases, and 3 bases stayed unmatched. Germline CDR1 SGDLS, CDR2 YYNGEE. This CDR3 is 16 amino acids long.

V gene TRBV7-9 combines with J gene TRBJ2-7; 7 bases are shared with TRBD1. The junction had 8 bases not matched to a gene; V was cut back by 3 bases and J by 0 bases. CDR3 length equals 16 residues. Germline V gene lookup returns CDR1 SEHNR and CDR2 FQNEAQ (reference sequence). CDR3: CASSLAPQGSSYEQYF. For the CDR3, the DNA is TGTGCCAGCAGCTTGGCCCCACAGGGGAGCTCCTACGAGCAGTACTTC.

The V call is TRBV7-7, the J call TRBJ2-7; no reliable D call. V lost 5 bases and J lost 8, with 22 bases in between. Per the germline V gene, CDR1 is SSHAT and CDR2 is FNYEAQ (reference sequence). The CDR3 covers 15 residues. CDR3 sequence reads: CASSAREEKGYKQYF. CDR3 bases: TGTGCCAGCAGCGCTAGGGAAGAAAAAGGCTATAAGCAGTACTTC.

This chain connects TRBV4-1 to TRBJ2-7; D may be TRBD1 or TRBD2 (5 bases each). This CDR3 is built from 15 residues. The germline V gene encodes CDR1 MGHRA and CDR2 YSYEKL. The ends were cut back, 1 base at V and 0 bases at J, with 10 bases in the middle. The CDR3 DNA reads TGCGCCAGCAGCCAAGGTCCGGGGACCTCCTACGAGCAGTACTTC. Its translation: CASSQGPGTSYEQYF.

The rearrangement uses TRBV6-6 and TRBJ2-1; D perhaps matches TRBD2 (7 bases). The CDR3 runs 13 residues. With 8 bases removed from V and 7 bases from J, the gap between germline ends came to 15 bases. From germline, CDR1 is MNHNY and CDR2 SVGAGI (reference sequence). CDR3 nucleotides: TGTGCCAGCCACCTGGCGGGGGCGAATGAGCAGTTCTTC. The encoded protein is CASHLAGANEQFF.

The rearrangement joins TRBV11-2 to TRBJ2-5, with no clear D. V was clipped by 2 bases and J by 4 bases, with 8 bases between them. The CDR3 has 13 residues. Germline CDR1 and CDR2: SGHAT and FQNNGV. CDR3 sequence (DNA): TGTGCCAGCAGCTTAATTCCCCCAGAGACCCAGTACTTC. Protein: CASSLIPPETQYF.

The rearrangement joins TRBV5-1 to TRBJ1-2; maybe TRBD1 (5 bases). The ends were cut back, 4 bases at V and 0 bases at J, with 13 bases in the middle. There are 15 residues in the CDR3. Looked up from germline, CDR1 is SGHRS and CDR2 is YFSETQ. The CDR3 bases are TGCGCCAGCAGCAAGACTAAGACAGCTAACTATGGCTACACCTTC. Translating gives CASSKTKTANYGYTF.

The rearrangement links TRBV14 to TRBJ2-3; TRBD2 matches 7 bases. V lost 2 bases to trimming and J lost 3 bases; unmatched junction nucleotides: 5. Germline lookup yields CDR1 SGHDN and CDR2 FVKESK. This CDR3 is built from 15 residues. The CDR3 protein is CASSQRGRGTDTQYF. In nucleotides, the CDR3 is TGTGCCAGCAGCCAACGCGGGAGAGGAACAGATACGCAGTATTTT.

V is TRBV30 and J is TRBJ2-2, with a possible D match to TRBD2 (6 bases). Germline assignment: CDR1 GTSNPN and CDR2 SVGIG (reference sequence). V gave up 5 bases and J gave up 6 bases, with 16 bases separating them. The CDR3 is 14 residues long. For the CDR3, the DNA is TGTGCCTGGGATCCTGGTAGCGGTCCCGGGGAGCTGTTTTTT. Its translation is CAWDPGSGPGELFF.

V usage is TRBV4-1 and J usage is TRBJ2-1, with D possibly called TRBD1 or TRBD2 (5 bases each). The CDR3 is 17 residues long. Germline V lookup: CDR1 MGHRA, CDR2 YSYEKL. V lost 4 bases, J lost 8 bases, and 24 bases lay in between. The DNA for the CDR3 is TGCGCCAGCAGCCCGTATCGGGGCGCCCCCCTATTCTATGAGCAGTTCTTC. Encoded protein: CASSPYRGAPLFYEQFF.